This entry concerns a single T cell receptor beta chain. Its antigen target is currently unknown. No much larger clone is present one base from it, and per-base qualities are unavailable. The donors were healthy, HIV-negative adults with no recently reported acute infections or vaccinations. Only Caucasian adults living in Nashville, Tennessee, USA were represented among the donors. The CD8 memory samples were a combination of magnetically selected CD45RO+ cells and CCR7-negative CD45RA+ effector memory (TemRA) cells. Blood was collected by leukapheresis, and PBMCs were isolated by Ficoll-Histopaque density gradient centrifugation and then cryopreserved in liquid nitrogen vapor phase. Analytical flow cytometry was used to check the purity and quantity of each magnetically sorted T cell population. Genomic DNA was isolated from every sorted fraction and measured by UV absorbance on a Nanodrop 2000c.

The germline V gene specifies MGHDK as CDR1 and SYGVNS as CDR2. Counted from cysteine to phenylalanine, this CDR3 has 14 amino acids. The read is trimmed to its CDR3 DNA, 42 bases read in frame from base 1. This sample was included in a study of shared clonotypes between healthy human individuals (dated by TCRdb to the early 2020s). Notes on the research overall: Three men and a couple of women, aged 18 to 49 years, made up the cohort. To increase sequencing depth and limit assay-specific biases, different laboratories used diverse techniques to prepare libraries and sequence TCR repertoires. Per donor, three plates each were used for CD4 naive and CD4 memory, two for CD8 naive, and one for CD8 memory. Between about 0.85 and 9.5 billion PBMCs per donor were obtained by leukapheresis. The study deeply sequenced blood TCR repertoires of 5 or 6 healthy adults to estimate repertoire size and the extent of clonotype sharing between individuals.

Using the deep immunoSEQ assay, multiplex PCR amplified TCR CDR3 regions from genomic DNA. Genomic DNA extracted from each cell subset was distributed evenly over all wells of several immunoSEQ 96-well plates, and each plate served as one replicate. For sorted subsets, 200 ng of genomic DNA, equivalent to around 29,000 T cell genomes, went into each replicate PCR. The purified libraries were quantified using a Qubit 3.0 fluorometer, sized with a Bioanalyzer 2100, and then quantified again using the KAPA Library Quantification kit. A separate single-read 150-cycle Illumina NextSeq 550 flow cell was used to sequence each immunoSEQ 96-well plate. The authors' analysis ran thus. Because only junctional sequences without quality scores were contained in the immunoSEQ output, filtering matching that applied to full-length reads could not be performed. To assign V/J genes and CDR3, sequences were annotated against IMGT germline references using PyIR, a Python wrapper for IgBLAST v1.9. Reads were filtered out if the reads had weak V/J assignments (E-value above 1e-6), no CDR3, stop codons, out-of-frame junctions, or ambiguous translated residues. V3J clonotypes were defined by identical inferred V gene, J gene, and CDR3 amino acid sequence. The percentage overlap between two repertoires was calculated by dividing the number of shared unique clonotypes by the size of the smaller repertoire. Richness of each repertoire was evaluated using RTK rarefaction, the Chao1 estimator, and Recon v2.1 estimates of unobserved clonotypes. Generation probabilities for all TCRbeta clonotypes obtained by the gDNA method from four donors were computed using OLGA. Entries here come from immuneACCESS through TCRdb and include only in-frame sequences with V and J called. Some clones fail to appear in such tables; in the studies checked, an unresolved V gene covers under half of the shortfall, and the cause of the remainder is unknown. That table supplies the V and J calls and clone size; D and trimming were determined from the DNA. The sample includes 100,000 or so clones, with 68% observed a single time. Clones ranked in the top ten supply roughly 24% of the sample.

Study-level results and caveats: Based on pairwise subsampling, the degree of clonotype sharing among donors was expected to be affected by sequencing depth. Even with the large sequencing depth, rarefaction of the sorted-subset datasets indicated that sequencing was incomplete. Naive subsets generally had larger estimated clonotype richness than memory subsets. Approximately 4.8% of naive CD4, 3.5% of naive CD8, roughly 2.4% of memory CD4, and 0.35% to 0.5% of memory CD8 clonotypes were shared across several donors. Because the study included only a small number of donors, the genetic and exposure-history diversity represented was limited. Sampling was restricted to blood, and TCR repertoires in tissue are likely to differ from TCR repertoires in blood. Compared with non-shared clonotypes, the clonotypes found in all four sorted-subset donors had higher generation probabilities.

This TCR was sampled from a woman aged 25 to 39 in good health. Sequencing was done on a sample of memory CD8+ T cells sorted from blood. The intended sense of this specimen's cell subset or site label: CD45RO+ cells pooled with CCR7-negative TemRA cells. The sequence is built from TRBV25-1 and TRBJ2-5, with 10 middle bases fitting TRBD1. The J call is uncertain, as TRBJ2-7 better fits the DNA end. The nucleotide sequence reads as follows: TGTGCCAGCAGTCCCGACAGGGGGCTCGGCGAGCAGTACTTC. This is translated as CASSPDRGLGEQYF.